The T cell receptor (beta chain) described here comes from a study of Graves' ophthalmopathy and Graves' hyperthyroidism (dated by TCRdb to 2016 to 2018). In terms of the full investigation: Peripheral blood was collected at initial diagnosis, before any treatment. Once sampling was done, hyperthyroidism patients were given methimazole at a starting dose of 30 mg daily, while ophthalmopathy patients were given high-dose intravenous methylprednisolone. In roughly 6 hyperthyroidism patients, the T-cell repertoires found in thyroid tissue were compared with those found in blood. An independent validation cohort was composed of approximately 18 hyperthyroidism patients and over 15 patients who later progressed from hyperthyroidism to ophthalmopathy. The study used TCR beta repertoire signatures to distinguish Graves' ophthalmopathy from Graves' hyperthyroidism and to predict progression to ophthalmopathy. To explore V-J signatures that distinguish ophthalmopathy from hyperthyroidism, a discovery set of 100 patients was enrolled, made up of some 41 with ophthalmopathy and some 58 with stable hyperthyroidism. In total, around 140 blood samples were TCR-sequenced: approximately 42 ophthalmopathy, some 72 hyperthyroidism and roughly 17 hyperthyroidism-to-ophthalmopathy patients.

Beyond this particular receptor, the publication reports: Most expanded thyroid clonotypes with a frequency above 0.001 also appeared in blood, which suggests that blood repertoires may reflect the immune response in the thyroid. In validation, the model predicted ophthalmopathy progression with 70.59% sensitivity and roughly 72% specificity; some 13 predicted patients were CT-confirmed with GO in a median of about 6.1 months. Sample size was not predetermined statistically, and investigators were not blinded to group allocation. In cross-validation, the 13-signature model distinguished ophthalmopathy from stable hyperthyroidism with about 88% sensitivity and roughly 81% specificity, and in the test set the corresponding values were roughly 80% and 75%.

The sample holds one count of this clonotype. The antigen it recognizes is unknown. At one end, the junction sequence differs from germline, possibly due to a read error. The ophthalmopathy patients had moderately to severely active disease, with a Clinical Activity Score of 3 or higher, a NOSPECS grade of 4 or higher, and a disease duration of less than 3 months. Patients with other autoimmune diseases, uncontrolled infections, pregnancy or lactation were excluded from the study. Diagnosis was based on clinical symptoms, serum thyroxine, TRAb, thyroid ultrasound and orbital computed tomography. Ficoll-Paque density gradient centrifugation was used to isolate PBMCs from around 10 ml of fresh peripheral blood. Trizol reagent was used to extract the total RNA, and its quality was then checked on an Agilent 2100 Bioanalyzer. For repertoire sequencing, TCR beta CDR3 regions were amplified from RNA transcripts. HTBI primers and the Qiagen OneStep RT-PCR kit were used in a first-round RT-PCR, which was followed by a second-round multiplex PCR, size selection and purification. Libraries were sequenced on an Illumina HiSeq2000 using paired-end 100 bp reads. Under the source paper's analysis protocol: SOAPnuke was used to process the reads, throwing out any read that had adapters, had uncalled bases, had a mean Phred below 15, or lacked an exact constant-primer or identifier match. High-quality paired reads were merged with COPE v1.2.5. Unique nucleotide sequences were defined as clonotypes and aligned to IMGT TRB V, D and J references using MiTCR v1.1. Only V-J combinations with frequency above 0.0001 were analysed, covering around 99% of repertoires. A TCR clonal expansion and chaos score per V-J combination was defined as the ratio of F50 clonal expansion to chaos observed in the TCRdist matrix. Welch's t-statistics and random forest were used to reduce the features to roughly 14 V-J combinations, which were then used as input to a naive Bayes classifier. The similarity between thyroid and blood repertoires was quantified using the Morisita-Horn index. Through fastp at Q25 and MiXCR, TCRdb rebuilt clones from the public reads, retaining in-frame beta chains. Rows matching on CDR3 protein sequence are summarized as one entry with the most common DNA and genes. The V and J calls here are based on TCRdb, not the publication. Present in this sample are roughly 700,000 distinct CDR3 sequences, roughly two fifths of which were seen just once. The ten largest make up 44% of the sample.

CDR1 SEHNR and CDR2 FQNEAQ were looked up in the germline V gene (reference sequence). The CDR3, from cysteine to phenylalanine, totals 13 residues. The read is trimmed to its CDR3 DNA, 39 bases read in frame from base 1. The chain couples TRBV7-9 to TRBJ2-7; the D gene is unclear. The sequencing sample was made of peripheral blood. The source of this sequence is an adult man with Graves' ophthalmopathy. The sequenced DNA: TGCGCCAGCAGCCAGTCCCCCATGGATGAGCAGTACTTC. It is translated as CASSQSPMDEQYF.